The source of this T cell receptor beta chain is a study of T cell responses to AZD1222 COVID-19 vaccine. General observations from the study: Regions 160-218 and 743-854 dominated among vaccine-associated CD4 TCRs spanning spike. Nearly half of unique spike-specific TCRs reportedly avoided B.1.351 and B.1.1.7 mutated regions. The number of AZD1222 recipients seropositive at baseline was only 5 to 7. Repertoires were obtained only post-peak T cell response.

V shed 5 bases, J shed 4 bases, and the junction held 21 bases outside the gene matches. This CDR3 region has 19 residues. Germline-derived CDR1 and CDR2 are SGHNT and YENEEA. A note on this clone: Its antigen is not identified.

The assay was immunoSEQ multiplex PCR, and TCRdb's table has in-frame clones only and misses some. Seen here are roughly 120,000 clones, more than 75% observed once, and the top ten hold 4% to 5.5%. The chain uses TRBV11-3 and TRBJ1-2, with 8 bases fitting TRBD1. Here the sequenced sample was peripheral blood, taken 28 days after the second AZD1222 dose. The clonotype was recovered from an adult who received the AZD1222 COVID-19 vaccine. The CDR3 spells CASSKNSIPLDRVGYGYTF. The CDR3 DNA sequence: TGTGCCAGCAGCAAAAACAGTATTCCCCTGGACAGGGTTGGCTATGGCTACACCTTC.